The rows below give T cell receptor beta chains drawn from one sample of a study of blood T cells in healthy people across ages. Via MiXCR, TCRdb re-called the 5' RACE reads, giving one row per CDR3 protein. Among 650,000 to 950,000 distinct CDR3 sequences listed, around two fifths were seen once. Sequenced material: blood. The receptors come from a man in his sixties in good health. CDR3s include the opening cysteine and the closing phenylalanine or tryptophan. D genes are given only for firm matches. For some rows the clone size is stated as once, few or many, or as a class when expanded; others skip it.

V gene	clone size	J gene	D gene	CDR3 DNA	CDR3 protein
TRBV12-3/TRBV12-4	few	TRBJ1-2	-	TGTGCCAGCGAAACCAGGGGAACTGGCTACACCTTC	CASETRGTGYTF
TRBV29-1	-	TRBJ2-5	TRBD2	TGCAGCGTCGGGACTAGCGGGAGTGAGACCCAGTACTTC	CSVGTSGSETQYF
TRBV20-1	-	TRBJ2-3	-	TGCAGTGGTGCCTATCCAGGGATTGATACGCAGTATTTT	CSGAYPGIDTQYF
TRBV3-1	-	TRBJ1-4	-	TGTGCCAGCAGCCAAGGTTCAGGGGCTGATGAAAAACTGTTTTTT	CASSQGSGADEKLFF
TRBV7-8	few	TRBJ1-6	TRBD1	TGTGCCAGCAGGAGACAGGGGTGGGATTCACCCCTCCACTTT	CASRRQGWDSPLHF
TRBV12-5	-	TRBJ1-6	-	TGTGCTAGTGGTTACTTTGAAAGCTCCTATAATTCACCCCTCCACTTT	CASGYFESSYNSPLHF
TRBV21-1	many	TRBJ1-1	-	TGTGCCAGCAGCCTCCCCGGAGGGCGTCGAACTCTGTGTTTTGCGAACACTGAAGCTTTCTTT	CASSLPGGRRTLCFANTEAFF
TRBV7-2	few	TRBJ2-5	TRBD1	TGTGCCAGCAGCTTGGCGACAGGGAATCTGGAGTCCCAGTACTTC	CASSLATGNLESQYF
TRBV7-6	few	TRBJ2-5	-	TGTGCCAGCAGCTTGGTCGGGGAAGAGACCCAGTACTTC	CASSLVGEETQYF
TRBV6-2/TRBV6-3	-	TRBJ1-1	-	TGTGCCAGCAGTTACACAGGGACGACTGAAGCTTTCTTT	CASSYTGTTEAFF
TRBV3-1	-	TRBJ2-7	TRBD2	TGTGCCAGCAGCCAAGCCGGGACTAGCGGAGCCCCCTACGAGCAGTACTTC	CASSQAGTSGAPYEQYF
TRBV9	few	TRBJ2-7	-	TGTGCCAGCAGCGCCGACAACTCCTACGAGCAGTACTTC	CASSADNSYEQYF
TRBV2	-	TRBJ2-2	-	TGTGCCAGCAGTGATCGAGCAGGGGAATACACCGGGGAGCTGTTTTTT	CASSDRAGEYTGELFF
TRBV6-5	-	TRBJ1-5	-	TGTGCCAGCAGTACAGGGAAACAGCCCCAGCATTTT	CASSTGKQPQHF
TRBV7-2	-	TRBJ2-3	TRBD2	TGTGCCAGCAGCTTAGATCCGGGGGGGCCCAATACGCAGTATTTT	CASSLDPGGPNTQYF
TRBV27	-	TRBJ1-2	TRBD1	TGTGCCAGCAGTTTACCCGGGACAGATGGGCAATATGGCTACACCTTC	CASSLPGTDGQYGYTF
TRBV9	-	TRBJ2-1	-	TGTGCCAGCGGCGTAGCCCCCTTTCGAGGCGATGAGCAGTTCTTC	CASGVAPFRGDEQFF
TRBV20-1	many	TRBJ1-2	-	TGCAGTGCTAGTTTGGGGATCTCCGACTATGGCTACACCTTC	CSASLGISDYGYTF
TRBV6-6	few	TRBJ2-3	TRBD2	TGTGCCAGCAGTTACTCCGGACTAGCGGGGGGGCATGATACGCAGTATTTT	CASSYSGLAGGHDTQYF
TRBV12-3/TRBV12-4	once	TRBJ2-5	TRBD1	TGTGCCAGCAGTTTATGGCCGGGTGACAGGGCTCCCCCAAAGGCCCAGTACTTC	CASSLWPGDRAPPKAQYF
TRBV6-6	-	TRBJ2-5	-	TGTGCCAGCAGGTACGGTGCGGGATCGGAGACCCAGTACTTC	CASRYGAGSETQYF
TRBV9	-	TRBJ2-1	TRBD2	TGTGCCAGCAGCAAAGCCGGGACTAGTAGTAATGAGCAGTTCTTC	CASSKAGTSSNEQFF
TRBV6-2/TRBV6-3	-	TRBJ1-5	-	TGTGCCAGCAGTAACTTCCACATTAGCAATCAGCCCCAGCATTTT	CASSNFHISNQPQHF
TRBV5-6	-	TRBJ2-7	-	TGTGCCAGCAGGACCGCGGGGGCCCCCTACGAGCAGTACTTC	CASRTAGAPYEQYF
TRBV20-1	few	TRBJ2-1	TRBD2	TGCAGTGCCCAGCGGGGACGCAATGAGCAGTTCTTC	CSAQRGRNEQFF
TRBV2	-	TRBJ1-2	-	TGTGCCAGCAGGAAGAACGTAGGGGACTATGGCTACACCTTC	CASRKNVGDYGYTF
TRBV20-1	-	TRBJ1-2	-	TGCAGTGTCCCCTCCAACCTTGGCTACACCTTC	CSVPSNLGYTF
TRBV9	-	TRBJ2-7	TRBD2	TGTGCCAGCAGCGTATTAGCGGGGTCAGACTACAATGAGCAGTACTTC	CASSVLAGSDYNEQYF
TRBV6-5	-	TRBJ1-1	TRBD1	TGTGCCAGCAGTTACTTCGGGACAGGAGACACTGAAGCTTTCTTT	CASSYFGTGDTEAFF
TRBV29-1	-	TRBJ2-1	-	TGCAGCGTCTCCCCCCGGTACCGCCTCAACAATGAGCAGTTCTTC	CSVSPRYRLNNEQFF
TRBV6-5	many	TRBJ2-7	TRBD1	TGTGCCAGCAGTCGAGACTACAGACAGGGGTACGAGCAGTACTTC	CASSRDYRQGYEQYF
TRBV20-1	few	TRBJ2-3	-	TGCAGTGCTAGAGATATAGCAGAGAGCACAGATACGCAGTATTTT	CSARDIAESTDTQYF
TRBV6-5	-	TRBJ2-1	TRBD2	TGTGCCAGCACCACGACTAGCGCGAATGAGCAGTTCTTC	CASTTTSANEQFF
TRBV7-2	-	TRBJ2-7	-	TGTGCCAGCAGGCCCGAGCGGTACTCCTACGAGCAGTACTTC	CASRPERYSYEQYF
TRBV29-1	few	TRBJ1-2	TRBD1	TGCAGCGTTGTAGGGACAGGGGATGGCTACACCTTC	CSVVGTGDGYTF
TRBV29-1	once	TRBJ2-1	TRBD2	TGCAGTCATAAGCGGGGGCTCTACAATGAGCAGTTCTTC	CSHKRGLYNEQFF
TRBV4-3	few	TRBJ2-6	-	TGCGCCAGCAGCCAAGATCCGGCAAGTCGGCCTGGGGCCAACGTCCTGACTTTC	CASSQDPASRPGANVLTF
TRBV5-6	-	TRBJ2-3	-	TGTGCCAGCAGCTTGGACCCAGGGTTTGGCACAGATACGCAGTATTTT	CASSLDPGFGTDTQYF
TRBV20-1	-	TRBJ2-1	-	TGCAGTGCTACCATGAACAGCTACAATGAGCAGTTCTTC	CSATMNSYNEQFF
TRBV14	-	TRBJ1-6	TRBD1	TGTGCCAGCAGAGACAGGGGCGAATCACCCCTCCACTTT	CASRDRGESPLHF
TRBV9	many	TRBJ2-7	TRBD1	TGTGCCAGCAGCGTAGAGGGACAGGGGGTAGACGAGCAGTACTTC	CASSVEGQGVDEQYF
TRBV7-8	few	TRBJ2-7	-	TGTGCCAGCAGCTTAAGAGCCAGGGCACACTACGAGCAGTACTTC	CASSLRARAHYEQYF
TRBV6-1	-	TRBJ1-6	-	TGTGCCAGCAGTGAATTCCAGGGATCGGGATATAATTCACCCCTCCACTTT	CASSEFQGSGYNSPLHF
TRBV27	few	TRBJ2-7	TRBD1	TGTGCCAGCAGTTTGAAGACAGGGTGGTACGAGCAGTACTTC	CASSLKTGWYEQYF
TRBV6-1	-	TRBJ2-3	TRBD2	TGTGCCAGCAGAAGGCAGGCTAGCGGGGGCGATTTTCAAGATACGCAGTATTTT	CASRRQASGGDFQDTQYF
TRBV19	few	TRBJ1-3	-	TGTGCCAGTAGTCCGGCAGGGGCCTTATCTGGAAACACCATATATTTT	CASSPAGALSGNTIYF
TRBV11-3	-	TRBJ2-4	TRBD2	TGTGCCAGCAGCCCCGGGACTAGCGGGGGGGTAGACAAAAACATTCAGTACTTC	CASSPGTSGGVDKNIQYF
TRBV10-3	-	TRBJ1-1	-	TGTGCCATCAGGAGGGACGGGAACACTGAAGCTTTCTTT	CAIRRDGNTEAFF
TRBV2	-	TRBJ2-5	-	TGTGCCAGCAGTGAGGGGCTAATGTGGCTAGGAGGGACCCAGTACTTC	CASSEGLMWLGGTQYF
TRBV12-3/TRBV12-4	few	TRBJ1-5	-	TGTGCCAGCAGTTTTGGTCCTAGCAATCAGCCCCAGCATTTT	CASSFGPSNQPQHF
TRBV5-1	few	TRBJ2-1	-	TGCGCCAGCAGCTTGGAGGGCAGGTCCCTGGGTAATGAGCAGTTCTTC	CASSLEGRSLGNEQFF
TRBV9	-	TRBJ2-3	TRBD2	TGTGCCAGCAGCAAAAGCGGGAGAAGCACAGATACGCAGTATTTT	CASSKSGRSTDTQYF
TRBV10-3	once	TRBJ2-1	-	TGCGCCATCGGGACGCCGTCGGCGGGCGGGCAGTTCTTC	CAIGTPSAGGQFF
TRBV12-3/TRBV12-4	-	TRBJ2-7	TRBD2	TGTGCCGGCAGTCTAGCGGGACGCACTGACGAGCAGTACTTC	CAGSLAGRTDEQYF
TRBV7-9	once	TRBJ1-2	-	TGTGCCAGCAGCTTATCCCTGCCGGCGGGCTATGGCTACACCTTC	CASSLSLPAGYGYTF